The clone carrying this T cell receptor (beta chain) was counted between two and nine times. Its matching antigen is unknown. This sample was included in a study of T cell repertoires in cytomegalovirus infection. Study in general: Based on public TCR beta signatures, there were indications of CMV infection and of a matching HLA type.

TCRdb analysed the reads with MiXCR anew, one entry per CDR3 protein. The sample includes around 530,000 distinct CDR3 sequences, around 27% seen only once; the top ten take approximately 13%. Study outcomes and limitations: Ex vivo responses were dominated by HLA-C-restricted CMV-specific TCR beta clonotypes. Frequencies of public TCR beta families were cumulated, and this identified carriers of CMV plus the relevant HLA.

Germline CDR1 and CDR2: MDHEN and SYDVKM. There are 15 residues in the CDR3. Deletions cut 3 bases from V and 6 bases from J, with 15 bases between. The V call is TRBV28, the J call TRBJ2-1; tentatively, D is TRBD1 (6 bases). The sequence was obtained from a human donor in good health (CMV status not recorded). Some clones in this sample may be carry-over from other donors' samples. The source material was PBMCs. CDR3 DNA sequence: TGTGCCAGCAGTTTCCGGTCGATAGGGGGCAATGAGCAGTTCTTC. Translated, it gives CASSFRSIGGNEQFF.